Listed below are T cell receptor beta chains from one sample, sequenced in a study of CD8 T cells in Susac syndrome. Via MiXCR, TCRdb re-called the immunoSEQ multiplex PCR reads, giving one row per CDR3 protein. The sample has more than 250,000 distinct CDR3 sequences; approximately 90% are singletons. The material sequenced was CD4+ T cells from PBMCs. The receptors stem from a human donor with multiple sclerosis. The conserved cysteine and the conserved F or W are not part of the CDR3 here. The listing skips clone size in some rows; elsewhere it reads once, few, many or a size class.

CDR3	V	size
ASSLGTARTDTQY	TRBV6-5	.
ASSLRLLGTPDTQY	TRBV9	.
ASSQGVSTDTQY	TRBV7-9	.
ASSPRTGVDTIY	TRBV4-1	.
ASSSGLARGTGELF	TRBV7-2	.
ASSRMSGTGHLRAKNIQY	TRBV6-2/TRBV6-3	.
ASSDGGVSTDTQY	TRBV2	few
ASSFRSGDEAF	TRBV7-2	.
ASNPGLGAGELF	TRBV6-1	.
ASSPDLYGYT	TRBV2	.
AISRVKEDNEQF	TRBV10-3	once
ASSQGLGLTGELF	TRBV14	.
ASSQDPASGRHLRETQY	TRBV4-1	.
ASSPSAVRTYEQY	TRBV4-3	.
SASPPWTSVEIETQY	TRBV20-1	once
ASSFDRLGDGYT	TRBV12-3/TRBV12-4	.
ASSPNRYEQY	TRBV11-2	.
ASTTGMGTEAF	TRBV19	.
ASSSRGTYSGNTIY	TRBV7-2	.
SARPRSGVLYEQY	TRBV20-1	once
ASSSRGKRDEKLF	TRBV21-1	.
ATSDLDRFYGYT	TRBV24-1	.
ASSQGGYRLPPNVLT	TRBV14	.
ASRLRDLGAKNIQY	TRBV6-1	few
ASSDQGGPNEKLF	TRBV6-6	once
ASSRRTVQAPTNTGELF	TRBV27	.
ASSQNGDLYNEQF	TRBV3-1	.
ASRVQVFREAGELF	TRBV6-1	.
ASTKRTTTNEKLF	TRBV19	once
AWSVQLAGGYNEQF	TRBV30	.
SARGGQNANYGYT	TRBV20-1	.
AWSAPELLAGGYTGELF	TRBV30	.
ASSLPRGGTNEKLF	TRBV11-2	.
AWRGPPVTEAF	TRBV30	.
ASSDGGRGRQPQH	TRBV2	.
ASSHLGTGLSGYT	TRBV14	.
ATSRDEGQGYEQY	TRBV15	.